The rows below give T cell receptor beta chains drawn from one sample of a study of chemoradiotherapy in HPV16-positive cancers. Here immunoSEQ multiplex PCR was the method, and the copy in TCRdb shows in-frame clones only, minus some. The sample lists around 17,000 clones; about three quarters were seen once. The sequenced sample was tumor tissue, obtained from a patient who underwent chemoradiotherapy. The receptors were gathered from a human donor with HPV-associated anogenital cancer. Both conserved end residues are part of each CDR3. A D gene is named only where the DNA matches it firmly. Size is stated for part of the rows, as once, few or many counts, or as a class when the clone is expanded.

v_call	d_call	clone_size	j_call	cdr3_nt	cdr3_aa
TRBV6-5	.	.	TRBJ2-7	TGTGCCAGCAGTTTATTCTCCGGGGGCAACTACGAGCAGTACTTC	CASSLFSGGNYEQYF
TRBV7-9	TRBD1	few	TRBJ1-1	TGTGCCAGCAGCTTGTCCGTGACAGGGGGAGAAGCTTTCTTT	CASSLSVTGGEAFF
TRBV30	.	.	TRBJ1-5	TGTGCCTGGAGTGGGGGGAATCAGCCCCAGCATTTT	CAWSGGNQPQHF
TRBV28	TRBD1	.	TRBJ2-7	TGTGCCAGCAGTCCGACCCGGGACAGGTCCTACGAGCAGTACTTC	CASSPTRDRSYEQYF
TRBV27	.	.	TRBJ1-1	TGTGCCAGCAGTCCCGGTCGGCATATGAACACTGAAGCTTTCTTT	CASSPGRHMNTEAFF
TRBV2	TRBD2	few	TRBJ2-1	TGTGCCAGCAAAAAAGCCCAGCGGGGTTACAATGAGCAGTTCTTC	CASKKAQRGYNEQFF
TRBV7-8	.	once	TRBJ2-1	TGTGCCAGCAAGGGGGACGGGAGCTCCTACAATGAGCAGTTCTTC	CASKGDGSSYNEQFF
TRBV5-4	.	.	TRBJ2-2	TGTGCCAGCAGCTTGACAGGCCGGACCGGGGAGCTGTTTTTT	CASSLTGRTGELFF
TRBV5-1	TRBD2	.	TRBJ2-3	TGCGCCAGCAGCCTGGGACTAGCGGGAGTAAATACGCAGTATTTT	CASSLGLAGVNTQYF
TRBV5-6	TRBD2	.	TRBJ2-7	TGTGCCAGCAGCTCCCCGGGACTAGCGTTGTACGAGCAGTACTTC	CASSSPGLALYEQYF
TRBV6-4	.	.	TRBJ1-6	TGTGCCAGCAGTGTATCTCCTGGCAATTCACCCCTCCACTTT	CASSVSPGNSPLHF
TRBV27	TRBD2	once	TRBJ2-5	TGTGCCAGCACCTCTTCGGCGGGAGGGGAGACCCAGTACTTC	CASTSSAGGETQYF
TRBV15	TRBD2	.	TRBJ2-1	TGTGCCACCAGCAGAGACCCCTCACAGGGACTAGCGGGGCCTTACAATGAGCAGTTCTTC	CATSRDPSQGLAGPYNEQFF
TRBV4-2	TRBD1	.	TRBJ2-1	TGTGCCAGCAGCCATGGTCAGGGGGACTACAATGAGCAGTTCTTC	CASSHGQGDYNEQFF
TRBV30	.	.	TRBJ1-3	TGTGCCTGGCTCGACAAGATACGAAGAAACACCATATATTTT	CAWLDKIRRNTIYF
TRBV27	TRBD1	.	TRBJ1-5	TGTGCCAGCAGTTTAAGGGACAGGTACCAGCCCCAGCATTTT	CASSLRDRYQPQHF
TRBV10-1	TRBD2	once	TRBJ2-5	TGCGCCAGCAGTGACTTAGCGGGGGACTCCCAAGAGACCCAGTACTTC	CASSDLAGDSQETQYF
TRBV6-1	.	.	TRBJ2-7	TGTGCCAGCAGTGAAGCCCCGGACGGCTACTACGAGCAGTACTTC	CASSEAPDGYYEQYF
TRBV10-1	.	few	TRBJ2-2	TGCGCCAGCAGTGAGAGGCCGGAAACCGGGGAGCTGTTTTTT	CASSERPETGELFF
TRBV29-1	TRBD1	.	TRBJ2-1	TGCAGCGCGGACGGACAGGGATACAATGAGCAGTTCTTC	CSADGQGYNEQFF
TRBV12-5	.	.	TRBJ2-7	TGTGCTAGTGCCCTCGACAGGCTCTTCCACGAGCAGTACTTC	CASALDRLFHEQYF
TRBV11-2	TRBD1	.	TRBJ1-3	TGTGCCAGCAGCGCCCAGACAGGGGCTGGAAACACCATATATTTT	CASSAQTGAGNTIYF
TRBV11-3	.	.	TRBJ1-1	TGTGCCAGCAGCCCCCCAACAGCGGTGGTAACTGAAGCTTTCTTT	CASSPPTAVVTEAFF
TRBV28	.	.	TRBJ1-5	TGTGCCAGCAGTTTGGGAGGGTCACATCAGCCCCAGCATTTT	CASSLGGSHQPQHF